This entry features one TCR beta chain sequence. No cognate antigen has been identified for it. This record belongs to a study of cytomegalovirus exposure and HLA in healthy donors (dated by TCRdb to between 2016 and 2019). Some background on the complete study: In an earlier analysis of some 550 of the donors, roughly 300 Gb of sequence data and 120 million or so unique TCR beta sequences from 150 million to 200 million T cells were reported. An early release that covered fewer than 800 HLA-typed donors contained around 300 gigabases of sequencing data and about 93 million unique TCR sequences. Of the roughly 400 genotyped donors, 81% were placed in the genetic ancestry cluster associated with self-reported Caucasian donors. The study aimed to test whether signatures of past pathogen exposure could be identified by cataloging public T cell receptors. The T cell repertoires of several hundred subjects were profiled by immunosequencing and related to cytomegalovirus serostatus. Along with the approximately 700-subject first cohort, a separate validation cohort of over a hundred different subjects was used. The study combined high-throughput TCR immunosequencing, statistical association of individual TCRs with disease status, and machine learning to predict cytomegalovirus infection status. To study patterns of TCR occurrence, a later analysis re-analyzed previously published TCR beta repertoires from under 750 donors and added high-resolution HLA genotyping. The later analysis used no new phenotypic data to find candidate immune exposures, relying instead on TCR beta sequences and their occurrence across donors. In an earlier analysis of over 550 of the donors, high-throughput TCR beta sequencing was used to judge whether each TCR beta V gene segment behaved as functional or pseudogenic. Alongside the repertoire data, information on donor age, sex, ethnicity and CMV serostatus was compiled. Genome-wide SNP genotypes for about 65% of the 666 donors were used in a later genetic analysis, which treated that subset as a discovery cohort. All discovery cohort repertoires had been generated using a single sequencing platform. Both class I and class II loci were covered by HLA typing, at four-digit resolution. Typing coverage varied by locus: roughly 629-630 donors for A, B, C, DRB1 and DQB1; some 520 for DQA1; approximately 610 for DPA1; 450 to 480 for DPB1. Four to six DR-DQ haplotypes were handled as single units for association and clustering, since linkage in the cohort was strong. Among 398 genotyped donors of the cohort, an average of roughly 240,000 unique TCR beta nucleotide sequences were sequenced per donor, roughly 18% of them non-productive. Overall study outcomes, separate from this receptor: HLA typing was unavailable for some donors at each locus, so association tests used only the typed subset. When HLA alleles, especially DR and DQ, strongly co-occurred, TCR associations were difficult to assign to individual alleles. For the cohort, immune exposure information was limited to CMV serostatus. A further reported finding was that TCR beta sequences accurately predicted the HLA-A and HLA-B alleles for most subjects in the first cohort. Most CMV-associated TCR beta chains appeared to be HLA-restricted in a later analysis, and the HLA associations seemed to be driven largely by CMV exposure. It was suggested by the authors that the approach could potentially be generalized to other disease states and immunological phenotypes. Correlated functional status among segregating V segments might reflect linkage disequilibrium, but an unknown experimental factor could not be ruled out. V-gene and J-gene trimming of TCR beta chains was associated with a missense DCLRE1C variant in a later genetic analysis, and the association was replicated in an independent cohort. The cohort was sequenced for TCR beta chains only, and without alpha or paired-chain data the features that could be detected were limited. The 87-base-pair reads could not distinguish some IMGT-functional V segments, including TRBV6-2 and TRBV6-3, so those segments were excluded. According to a later analysis, TCR association rates differed among HLA loci, with DRB1 alleles showing the most associated TCRs and HLA-C alleles showing the fewest. The classifier was reported to diagnose cytomegalovirus status with high specificity and sensitivity in both the original and validation cohorts. In a later analysis, some 17,000 TCR beta sequences were associated with specific HLA alleles at a false discovery rate of 0.05. A later analysis reported that several top co-occurrence clusters appeared linked to parvovirus B19, influenza, CMV and Epstein-Barr virus. In a later analysis, HLA-associated TCR beta chains showed more clonal expansion and lower generation probabilities than non-associated chains that were equally common. The earlier analysis of about 600 of the donors excluded some 15 rarely observed V segments, including chromosome 9 orphons, because counts were too low. A cluster of highly shared sequence variants was judged likely to be a technical artifact of the sequencing pipeline. In vitro tests confirmed that three of the cytomegalovirus-associated TCR beta chains recognize cytomegalovirus antigens. The presence/absence analyses assumed that sequencing depth was roughly uniform across donors, and that assumption may not be true. The study gave a list of more than 150 TCR beta chains associated with cytomegalovirus. Most TCR sequences were seen in very few donors, while some public TCRs were found in many individuals. An earlier analysis of approximately 500 of the donors showed that most TCR beta V segments appeared in productive rearrangements either about 87% or about 30% of the time, which broadly matched IMGT annotations. In a later genetic analysis, fewer N-insertions in productive TCRs were reported among donors in an Asian-associated ancestry cluster than the roughly 700-donor mean.

Per the germline V gene, SGHTA is the CDR1 and FQGNSA is the CDR2. Clipping removes 1 base from V and 3 bases from J, with 6 as the unmatched junction base count. The CDR3 has 15 amino acids, counting the end cysteine and phenylalanine. Here the CDR3 DNA is all that survives: 45 bases in frame from base 1. In total, approximately 700 healthy bone marrow donors made up the cohort. At the time of sampling, every cohort member was nominally healthy, though immune exposures that went unrecorded were likely present. The donor was CMV seronegative and belonged to the group of 352 seronegative cohort members. A peripheral blood sample was collected from each donor, and TCR beta sequencing was performed on peripheral blood mononuclear cells. Genomic DNA was extracted from the blood cell samples with the Qiagen DNeasy Blood Extraction Kit. Library preparation used the immunoSEQ multiplex PCR assay. For the multiplex PCR, a mixture combining 60 forward primers for TCR Vbeta segments and 13 reverse primers for TCR Jbeta segments was used. The CDR3 region of rearranged TCR beta genes was amplified from genomic DNA by a multiplex PCR assay. On the Illumina HiSeq System, the amplified TCR beta libraries were sequenced as 87-base-pair reads. Turning to the authors' computational methods: In a later analysis, tens of millions of unique TCR beta chains were counted across the approximately 640 repertoires, and about 9.9 million of these chains were shared by at least two donors. A nearest-neighbor algorithm error-corrected the raw reads and collapsed the reads into unique sequences, merging closely related sequences to remove PCR and sequencing errors. Alignment of CDR3 sequences to IMGT reference sequences was used to assign V, D and J gene segments. For a sequence to be retained, a match of at least six nucleotides was required to both a V gene segment and a J gene segment. Rearrangements were classified as productive when the CDR3 lacked stop codons and remained in frame with V and J, and all other rearrangements were classified as non-productive. CDR3 was defined by IMGT convention, running from the second conserved V-encoded cysteine to the conserved J-encoded phenylalanine. The earlier analysis of about 570 of the donors excluded any sequence lacking an unambiguous match to a single V gene segment. In an earlier analysis of several hundred of the donors, a V segment was called functional when productive rearrangements were above 56.7%, and segregating when the standard deviation between donors exceeded 5%. A statistical classification framework was built for diagnosing cytomegalovirus status from the catalog of TCR beta chain sequences. A later analysis assigned V and J genes by comparing TCR nucleotide sequences with IMGT/GENE-DB human TR gene sequences. In a later analysis, CDR3 sequences and most-parsimonious VDJ recombination scenarios were assigned using the TCRdist pipeline. In a later analysis, each TCR beta chain was defined by its CDR3 amino acid sequence together with its V-gene family, and reads without a unique V-gene family were excluded. A later analysis removed several hundred highly shared, low-generation-probability nucleotide sequences to deal with suspected cross-contamination and a sequencing artifact. In a later analysis, a clonal expansion index was calculated for each public chain from normalized within-repertoire ranks of inferred template counts. A later analysis computed generation probabilities with a VDJ recombination model fitted to out-of-frame rearrangements, and checked the results against IGoR. In a later analysis, TCR-TCR, TCR-HLA and TCR-CMV co-occurrence was scored with hypergeometric tests, and a repertoire-size bias correction was applied to TCR pairs. A later analysis estimated false discovery rates by permuting HLA or CMV assignments 20 times. In a later analysis, co-occurring TCRs were grouped using DBSCAN, and TCRdist sequence similarity was added for clustering within HLA-allele-positive subsets. For co-occurrence clustering, repertoires with fewer than 30,000 or more than 120,000 public chains were excluded, along with a handful of repertoires with anomalous nucleotide sharing. This is the immuneACCESS table as TCRdb keeps it, with only in-frame sequences that have V and J called. A part of the clones is gone; compared with another copy, unresolved V genes explain less than half, and the rest is unexplained. The DNA gave D and trimming, while V, J and clone size come from that table. This sample's table contains tens of thousands of clones. Approximately 1.4% of the sample goes to the ten largest clones.

The chain is encoded by TRBV7-2 joined to TRBJ2-7, with 7 bases in between that match TRBD2. Sequencing was done on a sample of PBMCs. The sequence derives from an older woman in good health and CMV-seronegative. The CDR3 sequence is CASSLGGGTGYEQYF. At the DNA level, the sequence is TGTGCCAGCAGCTTAGGGGGAGGGACGGGCTACGAGCAGTACTTC. The CDR3 plus the reference TRBV7-2 and TRBJ2-7 genes for the other parts give the full variable domain: GAGVSQSPSNKVTEKGKDVELRCDPISGHTALYWYRQSLGQGLEFLIYFQGNSAPDKSGLPSDRFSAERTGGSVSTLTIQRTQQEDSAVYLCASSLGGGTGYEQYFGPGTRLTVT.